Reported below is one T cell receptor beta chain. The data derive from a study of blood T cell repertoires in COVID-19. Across the whole study: Donors in the United States, Italy and Spain gave samples during acute or convalescent COVID-19. PBMCs, B-cell-depleted T cells, or T cells provided the cDNA or gDNA that made up the material.

In the source study's methods: Estimation of nucleated cell counts was performed using reference gene primer amplification. TCRdb's copy holds only in-frame clones and misses some; the assay was immunoSEQ multiplex PCR. The V and J calls and the clone size are those of that table, but D and trimming were determined from the DNA. Of 200,000 or so clones listed, approximately 82% are singletons. V shed 3 bases and J 8 bases; nucleotides not matched to a gene: 5. Germline loops: CDR1 LGHDT, CDR2 YNNKEL (reference sequence). This CDR3 has 13 amino acids. This TCR came from a man aged 40-50 years who had recovered from COVID-19. Sequences were obtained from peripheral blood. V usage is TRBV3-1 (or the pseudogene TRBV3-2) and J usage is TRBJ1-2; 8 bases are shared with TRBD1. The CDR3 is CASSHAGGRGYTF. CDR3 in DNA: TGTGCCAGCAGCCATGCAGGGGGCCGCGGCTACACCTTC.